This T cell receptor beta chain comes out of a study of shared clonotypes between healthy human individuals. Sequencing was performed with immunoSEQ multiplex PCR; in TCRdb, only in-frame clones are kept and a portion is missing. Of over a million clones listed, roughly 74% are singletons. Trimming took 10 bases from V and 5 from J; bases not matched to a gene: 7. The CDR3 consists of 12 residues. Germline values: CDR1 MDHEN, CDR2 SYDVKM. The sample comprised memory CD4+ T cells from PBMCs. The subset was: CD45RA-negative fraction. The clonotype was recovered from a man between 18 and 29 years old in good health. Some clones in this sample may be carry-over from other donors' samples. V is TRBV28 and J is TRBJ2-5; 7 nucleotides match TRBD1. The CDR3 loop is CAISEQGETQYF. The CDR3 nucleotides are TGTGCCATCTCAGAACAGGGGGAGACCCAGTACTTC.